The T cell receptor (beta chain) described here comes from a study of blood T cell repertoires in COVID-19. Study information: T cells, B-cell-depleted T cells, or PBMCs supplied cDNA or gDNA.

V was cut by 4 bases and J by 8 bases, with 15 bases left in between. The CDR3 covers 14 residues. Germline V lookup: CDR1 SGHKS, CDR2 YYEKEE (reference sequence). Participants were placed into cohorts based on the clinical history they reported. As originally analysed: It was from reference gene primer amplification that nucleated cell counts were estimated. Method: immunoSEQ multiplex PCR; TCRdb's copy keeps in-frame clones and lacks some. V and J calls and clone size come straight from that table; D and trimming were deduced from the DNA. This table has roughly 500,000 clones, 75% to 90% appearing once.

This sequence originates from a woman in her sixties or seventies who had recovered from COVID-19. The chain couples TRBV5-5 to TRBJ2-2; a possible D gene is TRBD1 (5 bases). Specimen: PBMCs or T cells enriched from blood (not recorded which). CDR3 region: CASSTQTRVGELFF. CDR3 coding DNA: TGTGCCAGCAGCACTCAAACCAGGGTGGGGGAGCTGTTTTTT.